This T cell receptor beta chain originates from a study of tumor and adjacent non-tumor tissue in lung cancer (dated by TCRdb to between 2017 and 2018). In terms of the full investigation: Of the cohort, eleven to twelve patients had adenocarcinoma, 2 had squamous cell carcinoma and 1 had small cell lung cancer. The approximately 15 enrolled patients, of whom around 10 were men and 5 were women, were aged roughly 31 to 85 years and were diagnosed with TNM stage I to III disease. Some 31 paired specimens, one tumor and one normal lung sample per patient, were profiled by TCRbeta CDR3 sequencing. A total of 95 million to 150 million productive TCRbeta reads were generated by sequencing, corresponding to an average of about 4.2 million reads per sample. The study compared bulk TCRbeta repertoires from lung tumor tissue and matched distant non-tumor lung tissue of roughly 14 lung cancer patients.

The cysteine opens and the phenylalanine closes a CDR3 of 14 amino acids. Of all the DNA, just the CDR3 is kept, 42 bases in frame from base 1. For CDR1 and CDR2, the germline V gene lists SQVTM and ANQGSEA. What the research found in general, with its limitations: Younger patients had significantly higher TCR diversity, and higher tumor TCR diversity was associated with shorter overall and disease-free survival. Only about 14 patients were in the cohort, and the authors stated that larger samples and more detailed clinical data are needed. Tumor tissue showed significantly greater TCR diversity (inverse Simpson) than normal lung tissue (approximately 430 vs 150, P = 0.0075, Mann-Whitney U test). Peripheral blood was not sequenced, so blood TCRbeta repertoires were not examined in the lung cancer patients of the study. Neither the sequencing platform nor unique molecular identifiers are mentioned in the methods. A significantly larger cumulative share of the repertoire was made up by the top 100 clones in normal lung than in tumor tissue.

RNA was extracted from bulk unsorted tissue and checked for quality with a NanoDrop ND-1000 and an Agilent 2100. Newly diagnosed lung cancer patients without prior chemotherapy who had been admitted for thoracic surgery in China between August and November 2014 were enrolled as donors. Patients who had received previous radiotherapy or chemotherapy, or who had another concurrent cancer, were excluded from the study. Surgical tissue pieces of roughly 1-2 cm3 were preserved in RNAlater solution and were kept at -80 degrees C until use. The receptor library was made with multiplex PCR. The sequencer listed for this sample is Illumina HiSeq 2500. TCRbeta libraries were constructed through three rounds of nested PCR with primers (Table S4) according to protocols adapted from ARM-PCR. Before sequencing, PCR products of 200-500 bp were cut from the gel and purified using the QIAquick gel extraction kit. The authors' pipeline ran thus. Trimmomatic was used to clean the reads, FLASH merged the cleaned reads into complete CDR3 sequences, and MiTCR assigned the sequences to V(D)J germline segments. Clonal diversity was calculated as the inverse Simpson's index using VDJtools. A read counted as productive if the sequence was in-frame and lacked a premature stop codon. TCRdb reprocessing: public reads trimmed at Q25 with fastp, clones called with MiXCR, in-frame beta chains kept. Every CDR3 protein is listed once, alongside the most common genes and DNA of its rows. The V and J calls reflect TCRdb's pipeline rather than the authors' work. For this sample the table gives about 76,000 distinct CDR3 sequences, of which 65% to 75% were detected only once. The ten largest make up over 10% of the sample.

With regard to this clonotype: The antigen it recognizes is unknown. Its ends do not fully match the called genes, so a read error is possible.

This receptor chain uses TRBV29-1 and TRBJ1-4, with 10 bases aligning to TRBD1. Input material: lung tumor tissue. This sequence originates from a woman between 65 and 79 years old with non-small cell lung cancer. The sequence in DNA is TGCATCGGCGGACAGGGGGGGACTAATGAAAAACTCTTTTTT. Its protein product is CIGGQGGTNEKLFF.